What follows describes a single T cell receptor beta chain. Its antigen is still unknown. The source of the sample is a study of vaccination and CD4 T cells after COVID-19. Germline CDR1 reads WSHSY; CDR2 reads SAAADI. V shed 2 bases, J shed 3 bases, and the junction held 9 bases outside the gene matches. The CDR3 sequence is 18 residues long. The treatment: approximately nine-day PBMC culture with coronavirus spike peptide pools or control peptides (ViraFEST assay). Sequenced with the Oncomine TCR Beta short-read assay was DNA taken from cultured CD4+ T cells. TCRdb called the PCR reads again in MiXCR, with one record for every CDR3 protein. The sample holds about 25,000 distinct CDR3 sequences, around 45% seen once.

The receptor was isolated from a human donor who had recovered from COVID-19. The chain couples TRBV10-2 to TRBJ1-6, with TRBD1 matching over 8 bases. Sequencing used CD4+ T cells from blood, cultured in vitro. Written as DNA, the CDR3 is TGCGCCAGCAGTGAGAAGAGGACAGGGCCAGACTATAATTCACCCCTCCACTTT. Amino acids: CASSEKRTGPDYNSPLHF.